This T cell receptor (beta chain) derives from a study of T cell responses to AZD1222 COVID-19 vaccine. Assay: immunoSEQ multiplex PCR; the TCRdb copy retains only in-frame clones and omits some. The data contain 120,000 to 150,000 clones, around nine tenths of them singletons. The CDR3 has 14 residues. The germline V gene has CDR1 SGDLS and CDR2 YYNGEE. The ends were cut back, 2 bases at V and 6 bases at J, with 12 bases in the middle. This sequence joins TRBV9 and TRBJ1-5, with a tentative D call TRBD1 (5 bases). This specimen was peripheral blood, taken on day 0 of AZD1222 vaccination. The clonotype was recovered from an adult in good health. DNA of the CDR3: TGTGCCAGCAGCGTTAACGTTGGGGCTCAGCCCCAGCATTTT. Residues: CASSVNVGAQPQHF. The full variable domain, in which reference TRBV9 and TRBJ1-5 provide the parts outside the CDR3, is DSGVTQTPKHLITATGQRVTLRCSPRSGDLSVYWYQQSLDQGLQFLIQYYNGEERAKGNILERFSAQQFPDLHSELNLSSLELGDSALYFCASSVNVGAQPQHFGDGTRLSIL.